The source of this T cell receptor (beta chain) is a study of T-cell reconstitution after alpha-beta-depleted transplantation in children. Study results and limitations: T-cell numbers and diversity one year post-transplant derived largely from freshly generated T cells. By about two months after transplant, alpha-beta T cells reportedly arose from several hundred graft clones that had expanded. Some patients owed their high day-60 TCRbeta diversity to surviving recipient T cells and thymic progenitors.

Preparation of the TCRbeta library involved a method that used unique molecular identifiers. Each CDR3 protein is one row after TCRdb ran MiXCR on the PCR reads. The sample carries approximately 400,000 distinct CDR3 sequences, roughly 16% recorded once. This clonotype was observed a handful of times. Its specificity is unknown. The source is a boy less than two years old who had a stem cell transplant for Wiskott-Aldrich syndrome, so the T cells may come from the graft donor. The material was PBMCs, mostly from graft donor cells, obtained 360 days after TCRalphabeta/CD19-depleted stem cell transplant.

DNA for the CDR3: TGTGCCAGCAGCCTACCGTGGCGGGGGGGCTCGCGAGAGACCCAGTACTTC. Translation gives CASSLPWRGGSRETQYF. V usage is TRBV7-9 and J usage is TRBJ2-5; 9 bases match TRBD2. The CDR3 is 17 amino acids. Germline V gene data show CDR1 as SEHNR and CDR2 as FQNEAQ (reference sequence). V lost 5 bases and J lost 4; bases outside the gene matches: 14.